This TCR beta chain was profiled in a study of neoadjuvant anti-PD-1 for oral cavity cancer (dated by TCRdb to the early 2020s). Broadly, across the study: Before curative-intent surgical resection, most patients were given three to four biweekly doses of nivolumab at 3 mg/kg. For patients who did not progress, a fourth nivolumab dose was given around day 43, followed by definitive surgical resection on days 50-56. There were 12 patients in the parent correlative cohort, and the response rate was around 30%. Patients with complete response, partial response or stable disease by RECIST 1.1 were defined as responders, whereas patients with progression were defined as non-responders.

What the work shows at the level of the full study, not this receptor alone: Higher pretreatment blood TCRbeta clonality and lower post-treatment tumor TCRbeta clonality were correlated with higher pretreatment blood Treg/Th17 ratios. Only a few patients per response group were included in the TCR analyses, and larger cohorts for validation were called for by the authors. After neoadjuvant nivolumab, significantly higher T cell clonality (Gini index) was found within PBMCs in non-responders than in responders.

This clone showed up just a few times. No cognate antigen has been identified for it. Nothing much larger sits one base from this clone, and base qualities are not available. The CDR3, from cysteine to phenylalanine, totals 15 residues. Only the CDR3 portion is preserved as DNA: 45 bases, with reading frame beginning at the first base. Trimming takes 2 bases off V and 5 bases off J; junction bases not matched to a gene: 5. For deep sequencing, PBMC libraries mostly used about 490 ng of input genomic DNA, with six replicates for each sample. The immunoSEQ hsTCRbeta kit was used to prepare TCRbeta libraries, following the manufacturer's instructions. The finished libraries were brought together in one pool at roughly 2.7 nM, which was then read using an Illumina NovaSeq 6000 S4 flow cell. Per the authors' processing: The immunoSEQ Analyzer was used for raw data preprocessing and quality control. The analysis was restricted to productive rearrangements, with each unique CDR3 amino acid sequence defining a clonotype. Repertoire clonality was estimated as the Gini-Simpson index, computed with the R package tcR. Student's t test was used to compare Gini indices, while Pearson correlation assessed associations with tumor size change. As stored in TCRdb, this immuneACCESS dataset retains in-frame rearrangements with V and J assigned. A fraction of the clones does not appear; measured against another copy, unresolved V genes explain less than half of the discrepancy, and the remainder lacks a known reason. That table furnishes V, J and clone size, whereas the DNA furnished D and trimming. The sample profile shows about 14,000 clones; less than 80% of them were found once. The ten largest clones represent under 3.5% of the sample.

This specimen's time point label, per the study, means: after neoadjuvant nivolumab, at surgical resection. Patients were newly diagnosed with stage II-IVA oral cavity squamous cell carcinoma and had received no prior systemic or radiation treatment. The cohort was composed of patients with HPV-negative, locally advanced oral cavity squamous cell carcinoma. Peripheral blood mononuclear cells were analyzed directly and were not maintained or expanded in culture. The samples were obtained from a longitudinal correlative study of a single-arm phase II trial testing neoadjuvant nivolumab in oral cavity squamous cell carcinoma. Subject-matched pre- and post-treatment PBMCs and tumors from three responders and three non-responders underwent genomic DNA-based TCRbeta sequencing. Peripheral blood mononuclear cells were collected before nivolumab treatment and were collected again after treatment, at the time of surgery. The Maxwell RSC DNA from Cells kit was used to extract genomic DNA from PBMCs.

This sequence uses TRBV5-3 and TRBJ2-2; 8 middle bases align to TRBD2. TRBV5-3 is treated as an ORF (open reading frame) with a function not yet certain. The TCR originated in a person aged 35 to 85 with oral cavity squamous cell carcinoma. The sequencing here drew on PBMCs, taken after nivolumab (anti-PD-1) treatment. The CDR3 amino acid sequence is: CARSFYGRGTGELFF. The DNA sequence reads TGTGCCAGAAGCTTTTACGGGAGGGGTACCGGGGAGCTGTTTTTT.